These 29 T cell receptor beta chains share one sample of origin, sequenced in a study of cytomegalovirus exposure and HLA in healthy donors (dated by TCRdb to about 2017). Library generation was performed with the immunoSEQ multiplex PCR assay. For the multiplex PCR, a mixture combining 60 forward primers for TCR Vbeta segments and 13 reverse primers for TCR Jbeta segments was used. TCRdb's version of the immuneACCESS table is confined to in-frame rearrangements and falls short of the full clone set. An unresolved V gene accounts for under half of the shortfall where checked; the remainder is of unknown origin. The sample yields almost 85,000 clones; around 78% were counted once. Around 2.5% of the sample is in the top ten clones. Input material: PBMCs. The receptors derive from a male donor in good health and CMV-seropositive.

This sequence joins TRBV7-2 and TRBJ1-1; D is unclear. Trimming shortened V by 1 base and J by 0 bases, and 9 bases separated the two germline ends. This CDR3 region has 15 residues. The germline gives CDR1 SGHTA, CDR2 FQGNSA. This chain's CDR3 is CASSLVPAMNTEAFF. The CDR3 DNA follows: TGTGCCAGCAGCTTAGTCCCAGCGATGAACACTGAAGCTTTCTTT.

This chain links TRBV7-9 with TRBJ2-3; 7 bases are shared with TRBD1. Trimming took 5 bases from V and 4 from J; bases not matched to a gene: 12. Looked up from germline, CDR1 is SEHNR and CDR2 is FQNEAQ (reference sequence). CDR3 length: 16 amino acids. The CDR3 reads CASSDRGVQGADTQYF. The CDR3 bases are TGTGCCAGCAGCGATCGAGGGGTCCAGGGGGCAGATACGCAGTATTTT.

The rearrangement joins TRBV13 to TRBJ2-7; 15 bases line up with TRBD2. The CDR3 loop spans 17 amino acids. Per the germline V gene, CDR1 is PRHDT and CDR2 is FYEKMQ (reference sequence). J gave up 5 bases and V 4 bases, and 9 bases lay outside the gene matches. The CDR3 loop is CASSSQGLAGGGDEQYF. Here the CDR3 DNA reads TGTGCCAGCAGCTCCCAGGGACTAGCGGGAGGAGGGGACGAGCAGTACTTC.

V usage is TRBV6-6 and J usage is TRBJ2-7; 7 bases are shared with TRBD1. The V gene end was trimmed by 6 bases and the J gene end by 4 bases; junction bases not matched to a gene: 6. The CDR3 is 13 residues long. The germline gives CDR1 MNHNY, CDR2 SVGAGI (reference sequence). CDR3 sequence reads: CASRPRQGYEQYF. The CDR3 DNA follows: TGTGCCAGCAGGCCTCGACAGGGTTACGAGCAGTACTTC.

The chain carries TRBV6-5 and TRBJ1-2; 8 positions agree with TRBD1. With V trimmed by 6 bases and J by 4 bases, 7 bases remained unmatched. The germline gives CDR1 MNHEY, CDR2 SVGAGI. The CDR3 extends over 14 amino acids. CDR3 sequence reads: CASREDREGYGYTF. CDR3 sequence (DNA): TGTGCCAGCAGGGAGGACAGGGAAGGCTATGGCTACACCTTC.

The CDR3, as DNA: TGTGCCAGCAGTGGGACGACAGGCTTAATGAGGAAACTGTTTTTT. It codes for CASSGTTGLMRKLFF. The rearrangement uses TRBV27 and TRBJ1-4, with D possibly being TRBD1 (6 bases). The V and J ends lost 5 bases and 11 bases respectively, with 21 bases between them. The germline V gene encodes CDR1 MNHEY and CDR2 SMNVEV (reference sequence). CDR3 length: 15 amino acids. The full variable domain, with the rest looked up from reference TRBV27 and TRBJ1-4, is EAQVTQNPRYLITVTGKKLTVTCSQNMNHEYMSWYRQDPGLGLRQIYYSMNVEVTDKGDVPEGYKVSRKEKRNFPLILESPSPNQTSLYFCASSGTTGLMRKLFFGSGTQLSVL.

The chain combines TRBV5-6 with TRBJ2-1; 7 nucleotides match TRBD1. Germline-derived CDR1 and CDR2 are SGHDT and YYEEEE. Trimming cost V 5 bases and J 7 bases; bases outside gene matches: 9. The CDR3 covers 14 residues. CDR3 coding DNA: TGTGCCAGCAGTCGTGTAGACAGGGAAAATGAGCAGTTCTTC. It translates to CASSRVDRENEQFF.

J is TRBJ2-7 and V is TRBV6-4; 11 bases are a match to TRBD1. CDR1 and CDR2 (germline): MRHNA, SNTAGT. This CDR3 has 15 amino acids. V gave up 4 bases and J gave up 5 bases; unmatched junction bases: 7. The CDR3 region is CASSATGTGGDEQYF. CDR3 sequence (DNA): TGTGCCAGCAGTGCAACCGGGACAGGGGGGGACGAGCAGTACTTC.

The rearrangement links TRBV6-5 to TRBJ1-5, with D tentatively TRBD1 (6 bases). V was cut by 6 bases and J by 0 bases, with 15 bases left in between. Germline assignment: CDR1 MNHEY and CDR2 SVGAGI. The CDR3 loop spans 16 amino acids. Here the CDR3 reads CASSYDRRNSNQPQHF. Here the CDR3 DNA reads TGTGCCAGCAGCTACGACAGGAGAAATAGCAATCAGCCCCAGCATTTT.

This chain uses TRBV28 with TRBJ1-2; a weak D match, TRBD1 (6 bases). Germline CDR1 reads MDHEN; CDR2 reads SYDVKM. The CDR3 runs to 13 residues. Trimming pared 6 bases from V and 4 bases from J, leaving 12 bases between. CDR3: CASSRTVLYGYTF. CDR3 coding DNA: TGTGCCAGCAGCCGGACAGTTCTCTATGGCTACACCTTC.

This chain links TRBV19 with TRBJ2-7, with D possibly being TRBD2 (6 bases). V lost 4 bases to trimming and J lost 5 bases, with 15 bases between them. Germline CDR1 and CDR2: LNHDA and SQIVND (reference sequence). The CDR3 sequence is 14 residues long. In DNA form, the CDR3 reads TGTGCCAGTAGTAATCGACTAGTGAACAACGAGCAGTACTTC. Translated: CASSNRLVNNEQYF.

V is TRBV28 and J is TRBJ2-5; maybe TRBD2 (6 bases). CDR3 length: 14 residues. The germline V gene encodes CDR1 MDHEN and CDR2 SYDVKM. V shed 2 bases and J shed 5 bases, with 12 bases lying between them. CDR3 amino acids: CASSLSRGYETQYF. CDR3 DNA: TGTGCCAGCAGTTTAAGTCGGGGGTACGAGACCCAGTACTTC.

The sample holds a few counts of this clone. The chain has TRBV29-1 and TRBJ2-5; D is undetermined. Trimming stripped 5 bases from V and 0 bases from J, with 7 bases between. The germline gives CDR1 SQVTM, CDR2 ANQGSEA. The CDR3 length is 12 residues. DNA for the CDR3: TGCAGCGTTCTCGAGTACCAAGAGACCCAGTACTTC. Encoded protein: CSVLEYQETQYF.

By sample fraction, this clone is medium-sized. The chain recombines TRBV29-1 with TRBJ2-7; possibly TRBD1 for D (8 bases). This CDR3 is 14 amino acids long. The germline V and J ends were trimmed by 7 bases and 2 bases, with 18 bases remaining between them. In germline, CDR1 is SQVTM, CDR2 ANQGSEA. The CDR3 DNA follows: TGCAGCGCTGCTGGACAGGGAGGGCCCTACGAGCAGTACTTC. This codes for CSAAGQGGPYEQYF.

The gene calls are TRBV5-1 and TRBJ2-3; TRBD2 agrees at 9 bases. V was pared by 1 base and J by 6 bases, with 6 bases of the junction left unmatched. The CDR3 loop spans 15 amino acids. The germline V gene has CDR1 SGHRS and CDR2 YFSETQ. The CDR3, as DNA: TGCGCCAGCAGCTTGTATGCGGGAGGGTTGGATACGCAGTATTTT. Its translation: CASSLYAGGLDTQYF.

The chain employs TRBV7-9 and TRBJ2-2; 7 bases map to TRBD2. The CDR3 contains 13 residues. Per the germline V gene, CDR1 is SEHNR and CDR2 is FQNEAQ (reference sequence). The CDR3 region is CVPGRGDTGELFF. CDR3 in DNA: TGTGTGCCGGGTCGGGGGGACACCGGGGAGCTGTTTTTT.

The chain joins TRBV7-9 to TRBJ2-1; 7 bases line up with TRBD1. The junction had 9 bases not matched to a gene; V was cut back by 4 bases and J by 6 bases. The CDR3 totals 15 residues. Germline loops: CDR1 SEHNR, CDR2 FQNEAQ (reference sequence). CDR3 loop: CASSSGQWEPNEQFF. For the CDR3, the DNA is TGTGCCAGCAGCTCGGGACAGTGGGAACCCAATGAGCAGTTCTTC. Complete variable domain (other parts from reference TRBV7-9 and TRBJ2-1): DTGVSQNPRHKITKRGQNVTFRCDPISEHNRLYWYRQTLGQGPEFLTYFQNEAQLEKSRLLSDRFSAERPKGSFSTLEIQRTEQGDSAMYLCASSSGQWEPNEQFFGPGTRLTVL.

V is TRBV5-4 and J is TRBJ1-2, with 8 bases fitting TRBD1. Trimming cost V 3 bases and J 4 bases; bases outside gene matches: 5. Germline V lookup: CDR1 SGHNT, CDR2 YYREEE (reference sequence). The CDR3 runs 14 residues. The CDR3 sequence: CASSSGQGGYGYTF. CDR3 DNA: TGTGCCAGCAGCTCAGGACAGGGCGGCTATGGCTACACCTTC.

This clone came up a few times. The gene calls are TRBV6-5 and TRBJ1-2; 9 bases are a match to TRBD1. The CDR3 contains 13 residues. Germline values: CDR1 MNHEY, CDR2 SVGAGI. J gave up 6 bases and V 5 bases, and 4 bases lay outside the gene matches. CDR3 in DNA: TGTGCCAGCAGTCGGGACAGGGTGGATGGCTACACCTTC. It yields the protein CASSRDRVDGYTF.

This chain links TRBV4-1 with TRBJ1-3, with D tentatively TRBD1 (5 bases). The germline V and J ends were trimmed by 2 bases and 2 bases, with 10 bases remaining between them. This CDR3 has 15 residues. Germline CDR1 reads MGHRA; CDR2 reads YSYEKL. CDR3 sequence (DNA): TGCGCCAGCAGCCAAATGGGGCTCCCTGGAAACACCATATATTTT. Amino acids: CASSQMGLPGNTIYF.

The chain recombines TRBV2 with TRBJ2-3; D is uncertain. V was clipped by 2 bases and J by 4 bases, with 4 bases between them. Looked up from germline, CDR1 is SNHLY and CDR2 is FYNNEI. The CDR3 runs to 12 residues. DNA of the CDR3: TGTGCCAGCAGTGAAAGCTCAGATACGCAGTATTTT. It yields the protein CASSESSDTQYF.

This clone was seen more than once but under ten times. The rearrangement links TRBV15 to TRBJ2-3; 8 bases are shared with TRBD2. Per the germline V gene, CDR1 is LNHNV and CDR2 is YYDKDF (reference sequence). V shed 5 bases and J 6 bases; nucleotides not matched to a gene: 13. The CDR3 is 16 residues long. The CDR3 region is CATSPEATSGADTQYF. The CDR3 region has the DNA TGTGCCACCAGCCCCGAGGCCACTAGCGGAGCTGATACGCAGTATTTT.

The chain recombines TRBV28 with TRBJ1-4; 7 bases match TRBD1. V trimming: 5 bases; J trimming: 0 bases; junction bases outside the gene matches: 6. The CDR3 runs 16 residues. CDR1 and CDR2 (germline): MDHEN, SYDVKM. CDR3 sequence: CASSGQALATNEKLFF. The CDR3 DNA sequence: TGTGCCAGCAGTGGACAGGCCCTTGCAACTAATGAAAAACTGTTTTTT.

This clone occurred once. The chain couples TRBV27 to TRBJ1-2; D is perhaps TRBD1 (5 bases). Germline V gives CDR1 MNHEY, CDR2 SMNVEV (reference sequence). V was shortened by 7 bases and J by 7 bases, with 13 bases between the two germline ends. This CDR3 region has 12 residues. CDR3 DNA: TGTGCCAGCATGGGGCAGGGTCGTGGCTACACCTTC. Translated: CASMGQGRGYTF.

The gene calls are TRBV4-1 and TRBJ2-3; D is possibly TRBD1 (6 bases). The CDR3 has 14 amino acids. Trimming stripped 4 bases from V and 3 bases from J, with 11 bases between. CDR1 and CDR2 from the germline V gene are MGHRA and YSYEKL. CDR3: CASSLMGATDTQYF. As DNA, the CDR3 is TGCGCCAGCAGCCTTATGGGGGCGACAGATACGCAGTATTTT.

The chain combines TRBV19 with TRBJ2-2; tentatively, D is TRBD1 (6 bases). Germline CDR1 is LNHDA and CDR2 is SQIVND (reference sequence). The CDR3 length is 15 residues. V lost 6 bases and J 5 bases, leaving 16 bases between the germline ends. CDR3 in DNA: TGTGCCAGTAGGGTAGCCCGAGGGGGAACCGGGGAGCTGTTTTTT. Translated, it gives CASRVARGGTGELFF. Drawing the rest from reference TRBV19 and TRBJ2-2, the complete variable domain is DGGITQSPKYLFRKEGQNVTLSCEQNLNHDAMYWYRQDPGQGLRLIYYSQIVNDFQKGDIAEGYSVSREKKESFPLTVTSAQKNPTAFYLCASRVARGGTGELFFGEGSRLTVL.

The CDR3 DNA reads TGCGCCAGCAGCTTGATATCCTTAGCGGGAGCGAGGGGATACGAGCAGTACTTC. Translating gives CASSLISLAGARGYEQYF. The chain joins TRBV5-1 to TRBJ2-7; 9 positions agree with TRBD2. Looked up from germline, CDR1 is SGHRS and CDR2 is YFSETQ. J gave up 4 bases and V 1 base, and 15 bases lay outside the gene matches. The CDR3 runs 18 residues.

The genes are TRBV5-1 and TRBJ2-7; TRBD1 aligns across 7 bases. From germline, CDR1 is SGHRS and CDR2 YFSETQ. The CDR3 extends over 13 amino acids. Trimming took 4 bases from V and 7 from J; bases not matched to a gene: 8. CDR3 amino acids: CASSPGGKQEQYF. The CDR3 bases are TGCGCCAGCAGCCCAGGGGGTAAACAAGAGCAGTACTTC.

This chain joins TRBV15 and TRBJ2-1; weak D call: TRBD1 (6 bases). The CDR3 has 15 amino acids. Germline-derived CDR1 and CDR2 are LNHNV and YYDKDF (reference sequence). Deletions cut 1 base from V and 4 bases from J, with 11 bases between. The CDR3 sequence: CATSRVGTRYNEQFF. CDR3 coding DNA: TGTGCCACCAGCAGAGTTGGGACACGATACAATGAGCAGTTCTTC.